This T cell receptor (beta chain) came from a study of blood T cell repertoires in COVID-19. Looking at the study overall: Acute-phase and convalescent COVID-19 samples originated in the United States, Italy and Spain. Sample material is recorded as cDNA or gDNA derived from T cells, B-cell-depleted T cells, or PBMCs.

The CDR3 loop spans 16 amino acids. The V segment lost 3 bases and the J segment 0 bases; nucleotides outside the gene matches: 6. In the original analysis: Scientists estimated how many nucleated cells there were by amplifying reference gene primers. This table comes from immunoSEQ multiplex PCR, and its TCRdb copy is limited to in-frame clones, with some not included. V, J and clone size reflect that table, while D and trimming were determined from the DNA. The table shows more than 300,000 clones, with roughly 90% occurring only once. The rearrangement links TRBV23-1 to TRBJ2-7, with TRBD1 matching over 9 bases. TRBV23-1 falls under the ORF class, with uncertain function. The receptor was isolated from a woman between 25 and 40 years old who had been exposed to COVID-19. The material sequenced was PBMCs or T cells enriched from blood (not recorded which). The CDR3 here is CASSHTGTGFSYEQYF. In DNA form, the CDR3 reads TGCGCCAGCAGTCATACCGGGACAGGGTTCTCCTACGAGCAGTACTTC.